Listed here are 5 T cell receptor beta chains from one sample, sequenced in a study of blood T cells in healthy people across ages. A second about 6 to 12 cycle PCR used barcoded and J-beta primers. MiXCR, applied by TCRdb to the 5' RACE reads, yields one record per CDR3 protein. The sample carries over 750,000 distinct CDR3 sequences, more than 20% recorded once. The sample was also reused in another study, on T cells of mothers and their children.

Sequencing input: blood. The receptor source for this set is a boy between 10 and 17 years old in good health.

In its sample, this clonotype was seen a few times. V is TRBV20-1 and J is TRBJ1-4; no definite D call. CDR1 is DFQATT and CDR2 is SNEGSKA in the germline V gene (reference sequence). The CDR3 totals 17 residues. V lost 1 base, J lost 3 bases, and 18 bases lay in between. The CDR3: CSARARVRLTANEKLFF. Here the CDR3 DNA reads TGCAGTGCTAGAGCCCGGGTCAGGCTGACGGCTAATGAAAAACTGTTTTTT.

The rearrangement joins TRBV13 to TRBJ2-5, with a possible D match to TRBD1 (5 bases). Trimming removed 0 bases at V and 2 bases at J, with 10 bases between. CDR1 PRHDT and CDR2 FYEKMQ come from the germline V gene (reference sequence). The CDR3 is 15 amino acids. In nucleotides, the CDR3 is TGTGCCAGCAGCTTAGGCTCGGCAGGGCAAGAGACCCAGTACTTC. Its translation is CASSLGSAGQETQYF.

This clonotype has a count of ten or more. The chain recombines TRBV7-2 with TRBJ2-4, with D perhaps TRBD1 (5 bases). The CDR3 is 16 amino acids. Per germline, CDR1 SGHTA and CDR2 FQGNSA. The V end lost 1 base, the J end lost 0 bases, and 10 bases lay between the germline ends. For the CDR3, the DNA is TGTGCCAGCAGCTTAGAGGGGCGCCTAGCCAAAAACATTCAGTACTTC. Its translation is CASSLEGRLAKNIQYF.

This clonotype has only a few counts. The CDR3 sequence is CASRGRFQETQYF. CDR3 bases: TGTGCCAGCAGGGGACGCTTTCAAGAGACCCAGTACTTC. The V call is TRBV7-9, the J call TRBJ2-5; D may correspond to TRBD1 or TRBD2 (5 bases each). This CDR3 has 13 residues. Trimming shortened V by 6 bases and J by 2 bases, and 10 bases separated the two germline ends. Germline lookup yields CDR1 SEHNR and CDR2 FQNEAQ (reference sequence).

This clonotype was detected a few times. The rearrangement uses TRBV5-1 and TRBJ1-4; no firm D call. Trimming took off 1 base at V and 3 bases at J, with 13 bases between the two ends. The germline V gene has CDR1 SGHRS and CDR2 YFSETQ. The length of the CDR3 is 16 residues. CDR3 protein: CASSLPEGTANEKLFF. CDR3 sequence (DNA): TGCGCCAGCAGCTTGCCGGAGGGTACGGCTAATGAAAAACTGTTTTTT.